This TCR beta chain was captured in a study of blood T cell repertoires in COVID-19. Germline V gives CDR1 MGHRA, CDR2 YSYEKL. The CDR3 has 14 residues. Between the trimmed V and J ends, which lost 4 bases and 0 bases, there was a span of 9 bases. The assay was immunoSEQ multiplex PCR, and TCRdb's table has in-frame clones only and misses some. The sample has approximately 75,000 clones, 70% to 85% seen once. Sequenced input: peripheral blood. The clonotype originates from a woman aged 45-65 years with acute or convalescent COVID-19. This chain joins TRBV4-1 and TRBJ1-1; D is perhaps TRBD1 (6 bases). Here the CDR3 DNA reads TGCGCCAGCAGCCGACGACAGGTGAACACTGAAGCTTTCTTT. Protein: CASSRRQVNTEAFF.